This TCR beta chain is from a study of blood T cell repertoires in COVID-19. CDR3 length equals 16 residues. Germline CDR1 LNHDA, CDR2 SQIVND (reference sequence). V dropped 3 bases and J dropped 2; count of bases not matched to a gene: 3. Sequencing used immunoSEQ multiplex PCR; TCRdb keeps in-frame clones, though not all of them. The sample gives about 35,000 clones, about four fifths of which show up once; 3% to 4% is in the top ten. This chain joins TRBV19 and TRBJ1-3; 11 bases agree with TRBD1. The sequenced sample was peripheral blood. This clonotype was obtained from a man aged 45-60 years with acute or convalescent COVID-19. CDR3 sequence: CASSIMGQGAGNTIYF. The CDR3 DNA follows: TGTGCCAGTAGTATTATGGGACAGGGGGCTGGAAACACCATATATTTT.